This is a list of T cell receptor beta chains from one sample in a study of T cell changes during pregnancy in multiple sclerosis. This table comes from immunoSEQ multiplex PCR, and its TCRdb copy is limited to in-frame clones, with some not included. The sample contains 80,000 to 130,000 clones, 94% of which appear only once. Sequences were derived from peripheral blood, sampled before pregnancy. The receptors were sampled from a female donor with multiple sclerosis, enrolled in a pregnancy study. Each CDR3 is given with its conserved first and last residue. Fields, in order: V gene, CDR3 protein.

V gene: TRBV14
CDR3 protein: CASSQYKNTGELFF

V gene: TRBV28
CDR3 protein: CASSPRDWDNQPQHF

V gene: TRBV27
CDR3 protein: CASSKWRGETQYF

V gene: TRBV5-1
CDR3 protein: CASTPGLAGRDEQFF

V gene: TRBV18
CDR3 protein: CASSQRDRALQEQYF

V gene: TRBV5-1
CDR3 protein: CASSSQVYTGELFF

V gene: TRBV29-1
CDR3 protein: CSVGGGYSYEQYF

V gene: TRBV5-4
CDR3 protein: CASSLVIAGGLDTQYF

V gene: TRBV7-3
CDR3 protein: CATGEGLVGTQYF

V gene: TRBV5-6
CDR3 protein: CASSLARTWGLEGNEQFF

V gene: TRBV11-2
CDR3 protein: CASSFGQEVEQYF

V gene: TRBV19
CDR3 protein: CASSPRGRNQPQHF

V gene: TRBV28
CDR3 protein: CASRPTGTGGYEQYF

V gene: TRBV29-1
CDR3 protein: CSVVNGYEQYF

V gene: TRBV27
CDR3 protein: CASSPSGGEGNTIYF

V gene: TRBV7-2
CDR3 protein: CASSGGGGVKNIQYF

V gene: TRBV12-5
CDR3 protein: CASGFGVSREGELFF

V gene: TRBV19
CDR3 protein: CASSIAGGAGAYEQYF

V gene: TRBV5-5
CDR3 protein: CASSSNQGYQETQYF

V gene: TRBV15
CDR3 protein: CATSSPTTGHREQYF

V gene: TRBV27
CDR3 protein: CASSLGGRVYEQYF

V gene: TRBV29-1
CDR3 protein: CSTLAGGRTGELFF

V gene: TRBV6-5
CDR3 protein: CASRGTGGQETQYF

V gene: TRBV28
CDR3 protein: CASSLPGQEQFF

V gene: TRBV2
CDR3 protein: CASGRTGYGYTF

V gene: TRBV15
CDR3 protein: CATSRVAGELFF

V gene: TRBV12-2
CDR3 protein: CASRLARTEGGGNTIYF

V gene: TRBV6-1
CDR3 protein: CASSDRFSNQPQHF

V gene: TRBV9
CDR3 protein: CASSVEAGDETQYF

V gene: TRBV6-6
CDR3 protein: CASSYQGARYEQYF

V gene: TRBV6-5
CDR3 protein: CASTRDRGGTDTQYF

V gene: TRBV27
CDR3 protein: CASSPTSGTANEKLFF

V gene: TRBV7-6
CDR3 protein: CASSLYPGFGYTF

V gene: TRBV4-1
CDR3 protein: CASSHTSGSYEQYF

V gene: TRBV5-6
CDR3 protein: CASSLVVAALYNEQFF